The source of this TCR beta chain is a study of T cell therapy after organ transplantation. Overall study: Patients received up to 6 T cell doses every 2 weeks. About 85% of the ten patients were clinical responders.

The sample's time point: 4-8 weeks after completion of therapy. The germline gives CDR1 SEHNR, CDR2 FQNEAQ (reference sequence). J gave up 8 bases and V 4 bases, and 14 bases lay outside the gene matches. CDR3 length: 16 residues. Study-level results: Minimal repertoire change after therapy followed marked pretherapy expansions in nonresponders. Post-therapy CD8 clonality change correlated inversely with pretherapy clonality.

Only in-frame clones appear in the TCRdb table, and some are missing; sequencing was by immunoSEQ multiplex PCR. The sample yields 3,000 to 4,000 clones, nearly 70% seen once. About this clone itself: No antigen is known for it.

Sequenced here: CD8+ T cells from blood, sampled after autologous CMV-specific T cell therapy. The gene calls are TRBV7-9 and TRBJ2-1; 7 bases agree with TRBD2. This clonotype originated in a human patient who had received a solid organ transplant and had CMV disease. Part of the T cell pool may stem from the graft donor. This CDR3 is CASSSPPGGGFHEQFF. CDR3 DNA: TGTGCCAGCAGCTCTCCCCCTGGGGGGGGATTCCATGAGCAGTTCTTC.